The text below deals with one T cell receptor beta chain. The ends were cut back, 11 bases at V and 7 bases at J, with 27 bases in the middle. Germline V gives CDR1 MNHEY, CDR2 SVGAGI. The CDR3 sequence is 15 residues long. Authors' processing steps: Reference gene primers were amplified, and this amplification served to estimate nucleated cell counts. Some clones are missing from TCRdb's copy, which holds only in-frame ones; the method was immunoSEQ multiplex PCR. The V and J calls and the clone size are those of that table, but D and trimming were determined from the DNA. The sample yields 200,000 to 300,000 clones, roughly 80% seen once. This sample is part of a study of blood T cell repertoires in COVID-19. As for the study in general: The cDNA or gDNA used as material had been derived from T cells, B-cell-depleted T cells, or PBMCs.

This TCR was sampled from a woman aged 55 to 70 with active or convalescent COVID-19. The sample comprised peripheral blood. The rearrangement uses TRBV6-5 and TRBJ2-7; D is possibly TRBD1 (6 bases). Here the CDR3 reads CALNTPPGASGEQYF. Written as DNA, the CDR3 is TGTGCCCTAAATACTCCCCCAGGGGCGTCGGGGGAGCAGTACTTC.